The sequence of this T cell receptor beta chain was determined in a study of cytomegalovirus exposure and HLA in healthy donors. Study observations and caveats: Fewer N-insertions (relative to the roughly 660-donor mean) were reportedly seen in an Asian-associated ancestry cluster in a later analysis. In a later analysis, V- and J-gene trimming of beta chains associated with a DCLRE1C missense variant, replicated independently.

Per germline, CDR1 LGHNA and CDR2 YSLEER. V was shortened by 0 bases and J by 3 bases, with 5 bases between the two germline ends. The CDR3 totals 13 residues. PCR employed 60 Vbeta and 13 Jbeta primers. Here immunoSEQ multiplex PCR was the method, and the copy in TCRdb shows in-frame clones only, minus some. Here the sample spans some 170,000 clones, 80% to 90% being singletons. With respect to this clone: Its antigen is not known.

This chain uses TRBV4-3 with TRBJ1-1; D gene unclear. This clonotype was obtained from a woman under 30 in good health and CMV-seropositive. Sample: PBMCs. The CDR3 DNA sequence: TGCGCCAGCAGCCAAGATCGGGACACTGAAGCTTTCTTT. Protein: CASSQDRDTEAFF.